Below, 27 T cell receptor beta chains from the same sample are listed, as sequenced in a study of T cells in Graves' hyperthyroidism and ophthalmopathy. Amplified regions were TCR beta CDR3 sequences from RNA transcripts. Researchers ran a first-round RT-PCR on the TCR CDR3 using the HTBI primer set. MiXCR, run by TCRdb on the multiplex PCR reads, gives a single entry per CDR3 protein. The data contain about 500,000 distinct CDR3 sequences, over 15% of them singletons. The specimen sequenced was blood. These receptors were obtained from a woman between 18 and 29 years old with Graves' ophthalmopathy.

This clonotype was seen more than once but under ten times. J is TRBJ1-1 and V is TRBV29-1; the match to TRBD1 covers 8 bases. The CDR3 loop spans 14 amino acids. Germline V gives CDR1 SQVTM, CDR2 ANQGSEA. Germline trimming cut 6 bases from V and 3 bases from J; bases unmatched to any gene: 9. The CDR3 DNA reads as TGCAGCGTGACCCCGGGACAGGCATACACTGAAGCTTTCTTT. It specifies CSVTPGQAYTEAFF.

The DNA of the CDR3 is TGTGCCAGCAATGGGCCAAGGGAAGGTGGCGGGGAGCTGTTTTTT. Amino acids: CASNGPREGGGELFF. This chain joins TRBV6-1 and TRBJ2-2; no clear D. CDR3 length equals 15 residues. The germline CDR1 and CDR2 sequences are MNHNS and SASEGT. The germline V and J ends were trimmed by 7 bases and 7 bases, with 19 bases remaining between them.

Many counts were recorded for this clonotype. The rearrangement links TRBV6-4 to TRBJ2-1; D gene ambiguous. Trimming shortened V by 0 bases and J by 4 bases, and 7 bases separated the two germline ends. CDR1 and CDR2 from the germline V gene are MRHNA and SNTAGT. The CDR3 totals 14 residues. CDR3 coding DNA: TGTGCCAGCAGTGACTCGGGCGAATACAATGAGCAGTTCTTC. It codes for CASSDSGEYNEQFF.

The chain carries TRBV14 and TRBJ2-3, with a weak D call TRBD2 (6 bases). CDR1 and CDR2 from the germline V gene are SGHDN and FVKESK. The V and J ends lost 0 bases and 2 bases respectively, with 18 bases between them. CDR3 size: 18 residues. The CDR3 is CASSQDSLVGGDTDTQYF. The DNA for the CDR3 is TGTGCCAGCAGCCAAGATTCGTTGGTGGGGGGAGACACAGATACGCAGTATTTT.

This clonotype has only a few counts. The rearrangement links TRBV6-5 to TRBJ2-1; D may be TRBD1 or TRBD2 (5 bases each). The ends were cut back, 8 bases at V and 9 bases at J, with 17 bases in the middle. The germline gives CDR1 MNHEY, CDR2 SVGAGI. The CDR3 extends over 13 amino acids. The CDR3 spells CASQGERVGEQFF. CDR3 nucleotides: TGTGCCAGCCAGGGAGAGAGGGTGGGTGAGCAGTTCTTC.

The chain carries TRBV5-1 and TRBJ2-3; D unresolved. Germline V gene sequence: CDR1 SGHRS, CDR2 YFSETQ. CDR3 size: 14 residues. The germline V and J ends were trimmed by 3 bases and 1 base, with 9 bases remaining between them. The CDR3 DNA sequence: TGCGCCAGCAGCTGGACGGACCGCACAGATACGCAGTATTTT. Translation: CASSWTDRTDTQYF.

CDR3 nucleotide sequence: TGTGCCAGCAGTGAACCGGGACAGGTTAACTATGGCTACACCTTC. Protein: CASSEPGQVNYGYTF. The chain is built from TRBV28 and TRBJ1-2; 8 bases agree with TRBD1. Germline V gene sequence: CDR1 MDHEN, CDR2 SYDVKM. After removal of 5 bases from V and 1 base from J, the junction contained 6 bases not matched to a gene. This CDR3 spans 15 amino acids.

This clonotype was observed a handful of times. V is TRBV12-3 or TRBV12-4 and J is TRBJ1-2, with D maybe TRBD1 (6 bases). This CDR3 has 13 residues. V was clipped by 6 bases and J by 5 bases, with 13 bases between them. CDR3 protein: CASSFQGMYGYTF. CDR3 bases: TGTGCCAGCAGCTTTCAGGGGATGTATGGCTACACCTTC.

This rearrangement joins TRBV28 to TRBJ1-2; unclear D gene. Trimming stripped 8 bases from V and 3 bases from J, with 19 bases between. The CDR3 loop spans 15 amino acids. Germline values: CDR1 MDHEN, CDR2 SYDVKM. The CDR3 nucleotides are TGTGCCAGCCTGAACCGCGAGCCGGGGTACTATGGCTACACCTTC. Translating gives CASLNREPGYYGYTF.

There are many counts of this clonotype. The rearrangement links TRBV28 to TRBJ1-4; tentatively, D is TRBD1 (5 bases). In germline, CDR1 is MDHEN, CDR2 SYDVKM. Between the trimmed V and J ends, which lost 2 bases and 3 bases, there was a span of 7 bases. This CDR3 region has 14 residues. The CDR3 coding sequence is TGTGCCAGCAGTTTACGGGGGGCTAATGAAAAACTGTTTTTT. It encodes CASSLRGANEKLFF.

This clonotype was observed many times. The rearrangement uses TRBV6-2 or TRBV6-3 and TRBJ2-7; 11 bases match TRBD2. The CDR3 extends over 14 amino acids. Germline CDR1 and CDR2: MNHEY and SVGEGT. V trimming: 2 bases; J trimming: 4 bases; junction bases outside the gene matches: 1. The CDR3 sequence is CASSYTSGSYEQYF. CDR3 bases: TGTGCCAGCAGTTACACTAGCGGGAGTTACGAGCAGTACTTC.

This clonotype occurred many times. The rearrangement uses TRBV20-1 and TRBJ2-1; 13 bases are shared with TRBD2. This CDR3 region has 15 residues. With V trimmed by 3 bases and J by 9 bases, 8 bases remained unmatched. Germline lookup yields CDR1 DFQATT and CDR2 SNEGSKA (reference sequence). Written as DNA, the CDR3 is TGCAGTGCTAGGGGTACTAGCGGGGGGGCCTCTGAGCAGTTCTTC. Its protein is CSARGTSGGASEQFF.

The genes are TRBV28 and TRBJ1-1; D is possibly TRBD1 (5 bases). Germline values: CDR1 MDHEN, CDR2 SYDVKM. Trimming left V 4 bases short and J 1 base short, with 16 bases between. The CDR3 is 16 residues long. The CDR3 nucleotides are TGTGCCAGCAGTTCAACAAGCAGGGAGGGGAACACTGAAGCTTTCTTT. This translates into CASSSTSREGNTEAFF.

This clonotype has ten or more counts. The V call is TRBV20-1, the J call TRBJ2-3; D may be TRBD2 (6 bases). Germline V gene lookup returns CDR1 DFQATT and CDR2 SNEGSKA (reference sequence). This CDR3 comprises 15 residues. Trimming shortened V by 1 base and J by 5 bases, and 16 bases separated the two germline ends. The DNA of the CDR3 is TGCAGTGCTAGAGTGGGGGGATCCCGTGTAGATACGCAGTATTTT. Amino acid sequence: CSARVGGSRVDTQYF.

This clonotype was seen more than once but under ten times. This sequence joins TRBV7-9 and TRBJ1-1, with D tentatively TRBD1 (5 bases). V shed 5 bases and J shed 5 bases, with 12 bases lying between them. CDR3 size: 13 residues. Per germline, CDR1 SEHNR and CDR2 FQNEAQ (reference sequence). CDR3 in amino acids: CASSKDTGTEAFF. Here the CDR3 DNA reads TGTGCCAGCAGCAAAGACACAGGAACTGAAGCTTTCTTT.

This clonotype has ten or more counts. The chain couples TRBV7-8 to TRBJ1-5; D unresolved. CDR3 length: 19 residues. Germline V CDR1 and CDR2: SGHVS, FQNEAQ. The V gene lost 1 base and the J gene lost 0 bases, with 19 bases spanning the gap. CDR3 amino acids: CASSLVSAAGSPSNQPQHF. The CDR3 nucleotides read TGTGCCAGCAGCTTAGTATCGGCCGCAGGTAGCCCTAGCAATCAGCCCCAGCATTTT.

The chain has TRBV18 and TRBJ2-2; D is unclear. Germline CDR1 and CDR2: KGHSH and LQKENI. Trimming shortened V by 2 bases and J by 3 bases, and 13 bases separated the two germline ends. The CDR3 totals 16 residues. CDR3 DNA sequence: TGTGCCAGCTCACCATTTCTGACATCGGACACCGGGGAGCTGTTTTTT. Encoded protein: CASSPFLTSDTGELFF.

The chain is built from TRBV27 and TRBJ2-7, with 11 bases fitting TRBD1. The junction had 4 bases not matched to a gene; V was cut back by 5 bases and J by 7 bases. CDR1 is MNHEY and CDR2 is SMNVEV in the germline V gene (reference sequence). CDR3 length: 13 amino acids. As DNA, the CDR3 is TGTGCCAGCAGTGGACAGGGGGCGCGGGAGCAGTACTTC. Protein sequence: CASSGQGAREQYF.

This clonotype was seen many times. This chain connects TRBV27 to TRBJ1-6, with unresolved D. Germline V gives CDR1 MNHEY, CDR2 SMNVEV (reference sequence). The CDR3 runs to 14 residues. The V gene lost 7 bases and the J gene lost 9 bases, with 16 bases spanning the gap. The CDR3 DNA follows: TGTGCCAGCACCTCAGGAGGGTTACCTTCACCCCTCCACTTT. Encoded protein: CASTSGGLPSPLHF.

This clonotype was observed at least ten times. The chain employs TRBV6-2 or TRBV6-3 and TRBJ2-7; possibly TRBD2 for D (5 bases). The CDR3 totals 14 residues. Germline-derived CDR1 and CDR2 are MNHEY and SVGEGT. The germline V and J ends were trimmed by 7 bases and 5 bases, with 18 bases remaining between them. Written as DNA, the CDR3 is TGTGCCAGCATCCCCGCGGGCAGAACCCACGAGCAGTACTTC. It specifies CASIPAGRTHEQYF.

This clonotype was counted at least ten times. The gene calls are TRBV20-1 and TRBJ2-3; 11 positions match TRBD2. V lost 6 bases, J lost 3 bases, and 20 bases stayed unmatched. This CDR3 has 19 amino acids. CDR1 is DFQATT, CDR2 SNEGSKA, per germline (reference sequence). The CDR3, as DNA: TGCAGTGCAAGTGGGCAGGGACTTATAGCGGGAGGGCCGACAGATACGCAGTATTTT. Translating gives CSASGQGLIAGGPTDTQYF.

This clonotype was seen a handful of times. This chain connects TRBV4-1 to TRBJ1-5, with a weak D call TRBD1 (5 bases). Germline CDR1 and CDR2: MGHRA and YSYEKL. There are 15 residues in the CDR3. Trimming pared 0 bases from V and 7 bases from J, leaving 13 bases between. As DNA, the CDR3 is TGCGCCAGCAGCCAAGATATTGGGGGGTTACAGCCCCAGCATTTT. Translating it yields CASSQDIGGLQPQHF.

This clonotype was picked up a small number of times. The chain links TRBV10-3 to TRBJ1-1; TRBD1 aligns across 7 bases. V was pared by 3 bases and J by 4 bases, with 8 bases of the junction left unmatched. CDR1 ENHRY and CDR2 SYGVKD come from the germline V gene. This CDR3 has 15 residues. The CDR3 DNA is TGTGCCATCAGTGAAGCTCAGGGGGTAAGCACTGAAGCTTTCTTT. Protein: CAISEAQGVSTEAFF.

This clonotype was recorded many times. The V gene is TRBV6-5, the J gene TRBJ2-7; D might be TRBD1 or TRBD2, each matching 6 bases. In germline, CDR1 is MNHEY, CDR2 SVGAGI. Trimming removed 2 bases from V and 4 bases from J, with 9 bases in between. This CDR3 is built from 13 residues. CDR3 bases: TGTGCCAGCAGTTACACGGGGGCGTACGAGCAGTACTTC. Translating gives CASSYTGAYEQYF.

This clonotype came up many times. This chain links TRBV24-1 with TRBJ2-5; no firm D call. Trimming removed 3 bases at V and 5 bases at J, with 15 bases between. Germline V gives CDR1 KGHDR, CDR2 SFDVKD. The CDR3 spans 15 residues. The CDR3 sequence: CATSDLDATVETQYF. DNA of the CDR3: TGTGCCACCAGTGATCTCGATGCCACCGTTGAGACCCAGTACTTC.

The table lists this clonotype with a few counts. J is TRBJ1-3 and V is TRBV7-8; no clear D. In germline, CDR1 is SGHVS, CDR2 FQNEAQ. The V end was cut by 5 bases, the J end by 0 bases, with 20 bases between. This CDR3 is built from 18 residues. The CDR3: CASSNDLSGSFSGNTIYF. The CDR3 coding sequence is TGTGCCAGCAGCAATGACCTCTCAGGCAGTTTCTCTGGAAACACCATATATTTT.

The gene calls are TRBV19 and TRBJ2-3; D ambiguous. Trimming removed 3 bases at V and 6 bases at J, with 10 bases between. The CDR3 is 13 amino acids. In germline, CDR1 is LNHDA, CDR2 SQIVND (reference sequence). The CDR3 DNA is TGTGCCAGTAGTATCGATGGGCAGGATACGCAGTATTTT. Its translation is CASSIDGQDTQYF.